This T cell receptor (beta chain) was sequenced during a study of blood T cell repertoires in COVID-19. Study at large: Both acute and convalescent COVID-19 samples were obtained from the United States, Italy and Spain. PBMCs, B-cell-depleted T cells, or T cells provided the cDNA or gDNA that made up the material.

This clone showed up just once. This study enrolled people aged about 18 to 100 from around 25 US geographic areas. Germline V gene data show CDR1 as SGHNT and CDR2 as YYREEE (reference sequence). The V end lost 0 bases, the J end lost 4 bases, and 16 bases lay between the germline ends. The CDR3 is 16 amino acids. Authors' analysis steps: Counts of nucleated cells, estimated from reference gene primer amplification, were obtained. Repertoires were generated with immunoSEQ multiplex PCR, while TCRdb's copy carries only in-frame clones and drops some. That table furnishes V, J and clone size, whereas the DNA furnished D and trimming. The profile covers over 350,000 clones, with about 90% appearing a single time and roughly 2% taken by the ten largest.

V and J are TRBV5-4 and TRBJ1-2, with D maybe TRBD1 (6 bases). The sequenced material came from PBMCs or T cells enriched from blood (not recorded which). The TCR was taken from a woman aged 18-30 years with acute COVID-19. CDR3 in amino acids: CASSLAWAGETYGYTF. CDR3 in DNA: TGTGCCAGCAGCTTGGCTTGGGCAGGGGAAACCTATGGCTACACCTTC.